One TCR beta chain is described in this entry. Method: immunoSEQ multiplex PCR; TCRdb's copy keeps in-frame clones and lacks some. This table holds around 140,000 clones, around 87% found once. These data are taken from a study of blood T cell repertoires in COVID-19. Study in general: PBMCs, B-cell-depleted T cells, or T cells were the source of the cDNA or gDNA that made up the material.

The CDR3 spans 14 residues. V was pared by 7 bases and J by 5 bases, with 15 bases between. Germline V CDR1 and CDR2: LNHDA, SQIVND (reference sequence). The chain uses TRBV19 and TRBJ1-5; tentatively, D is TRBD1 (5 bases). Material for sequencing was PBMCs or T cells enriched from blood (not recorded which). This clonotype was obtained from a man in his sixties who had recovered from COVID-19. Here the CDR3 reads CASMGGPVYQPQHF. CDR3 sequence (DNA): TGTGCCAGTATGGGGGGACCGGTTTATCAGCCCCAGCATTTT.